Below, 25 T cell receptor beta chains from the same sample are listed, as sequenced in a study of cytomegalovirus exposure and HLA in healthy donors. This PCR relied on a set of 60 Vbeta primers and 13 Jbeta primers. Generated by immunoSEQ multiplex PCR, the TCRdb table keeps only in-frame clones and is missing some. The sample has about 200,000 clones; around three quarters are singletons. Sequenced input: PBMCs. Source of these receptors: a woman between 25 and 40 years old in good health and CMV-seropositive.

This clone was counted a single time. The J gene is TRBJ2-1, the V gene TRBV18, with TRBD2 identical over 15 bases. Per the germline V gene, CDR1 is KGHSH and CDR2 is LQKENI. Trimming took 3 bases from V and 5 from J; bases not matched to a gene: 2. The CDR3 runs 16 residues. CDR3 DNA sequence: TGTGCCAGCTCACCGCGGACTAGCGGGGGGGACAATGAGCAGTTCTTC. It translates to CASSPRTSGGDNEQFF.

The rearrangement uses TRBV4-3 and TRBJ2-7; 9 bases match TRBD1. The germline CDR1 and CDR2 sequences are LGHNA and YSLEER. This CDR3 is built from 20 residues. The V gene end was trimmed by 3 bases and the J gene end by 2 bases; junction bases not matched to a gene: 20. The CDR3 DNA sequence: TGCGCCAGCAGCCAGGTGACTAACAGGGGGCCAGAATCGATTCCCTACGAGCAGTACTTC. Protein product: CASSQVTNRGPESIPYEQYF.

Here the CDR3 DNA reads TGTGCCAGCAGTCCGACTGGGTCCTACGAGCAGTACTTC. Its protein is CASSPTGSYEQYF. The chain links TRBV7-9 to TRBJ2-7; D unclear. CDR3 size: 13 residues. Germline CDR1 SEHNR, CDR2 FQNEAQ (reference sequence). V lost 6 bases and J lost 1, with 10 bases in between.

This clone has only one observation. The chain uses TRBV15 and TRBJ2-7, with 7 nucleotides matching TRBD1. The trim removed 5 bases at V and 0 bases at J, leaving 4 bases unmatched. The germline V gene encodes CDR1 LNHNV and CDR2 YYDKDF (reference sequence). The CDR3 totals 14 residues. The CDR3 spells CATSWGTASYEQYF. In DNA form, the CDR3 reads TGTGCCACCAGCTGGGGGACAGCCTCCTACGAGCAGTACTTC.

This chain links TRBV4-1 with TRBJ2-2; D possibly corresponds to TRBD2 (5 bases). This CDR3 spans 16 amino acids. V was trimmed by 0 bases and J by 3 bases, leaving 11 bases between them. Germline loops: CDR1 MGHRA, CDR2 YSYEKL. The CDR3 region has the DNA TGCGCCAGCAGCCAAGAGGCCGGGATGTACACCGGGGAGCTGTTTTTT. Translating it yields CASSQEAGMYTGELFF.

The CDR3, as DNA: TGTGCCAGCAGCCCCATCGGGGGTTCCGTATACGAGCAGTACTTC. Encoded protein: CASSPIGGSVYEQYF. The chain couples TRBV5-6 to TRBJ2-7, with a tentative D call TRBD2 (6 bases). V was pared by 4 bases and J by 4 bases, with 18 bases between. This CDR3 is 15 amino acids long. Germline loops: CDR1 SGHDT, CDR2 YYEEEE.

This clone has more than one count but fewer than ten. An end of the junction differs from the germline gene, which may be a read error. This chain uses TRBV7-9 with TRBJ1-2, with 7 positions matching TRBD1. The CDR3 sequence is 14 residues long. Germline loops: CDR1 SEHNR, CDR2 FQNEAQ (reference sequence). CDR3 nucleotides: TGTGCCAGCAGCCATATAAGGACAGGACCTTTTTCAAGATTC. This gives the protein CASSHIRTGPFSRF.

This chain links TRBV30 with TRBJ2-7; no clear D. Germline V gene data show CDR1 as GTSNPN and CDR2 as SVGIG (reference sequence). CDR3 length equals 11 residues. Trimming left V 0 bases short and J 4 bases short, with 4 bases between. CDR3 nucleotide sequence: TGTGCCTGGAGTGTCCGGTACGAGCAGTACTTC. It codes for CAWSVRYEQYF.

The chain joins TRBV7-2 to TRBJ2-7; no firm D call. CDR1 and CDR2 (germline): SGHTA, FQGNSA. V shed 1 base and J shed 0 bases, with 7 bases lying between them. This CDR3 is 14 amino acids long. The CDR3 protein is CASSLGHSSYEQYF. The CDR3 DNA follows: TGTGCCAGCAGCTTAGGTCATAGCTCCTACGAGCAGTACTTC.

The V and J genes are TRBV4-1 and TRBJ1-4, with D possibly TRBD1 on 5 matching bases. V gave up 1 base and J gave up 8 bases, with 14 bases separating them. Germline CDR1 MGHRA, CDR2 YSYEKL. The CDR3 has 15 amino acids. CDR3 region: CASSQAAGLNEKLFF. Written as DNA, the CDR3 is TGCGCCAGCAGCCAAGCGGCAGGGCTTAACGAAAAACTGTTTTTT.

The chain employs TRBV4-3 and TRBJ1-2; D gene ambiguous. Germline CDR1 reads LGHNA; CDR2 reads YSLEER. Trimming pared 0 bases from V and 5 bases from J, leaving 10 bases between. The CDR3 contains 14 residues. As DNA, the CDR3 is TGCGCCAGCAGCCAAGATCCCAGCGAGTATGGCTACACCTTC. The encoded protein is CASSQDPSEYGYTF.

The rearrangement links TRBV6-6 to TRBJ2-1; 8 positions agree with TRBD1. This CDR3 contains 15 residues. Germline CDR1 and CDR2: MNHNY and SVGAGI (reference sequence). V lost 3 bases, J lost 4 bases, and 5 bases stayed unmatched. The CDR3 loop reads CASSYGQGAYNEQFF. DNA for the CDR3: TGTGCCAGCAGTTATGGGCAGGGGGCGTACAATGAGCAGTTCTTC.

This chain uses TRBV11-2 with TRBJ2-1; TRBD2 might be the D (6 bases). The V end lost 3 bases, the J end lost 3 bases, and 15 bases lay between the germline ends. CDR1 and CDR2 (germline): SGHAT, FQNNGV. The CDR3 spans 16 residues. The CDR3 nucleotides are TGTGCCAGCAGCTTCGGGGGAGCTAAATTCTACAATGAGCAGTTCTTC. Protein: CASSFGGAKFYNEQFF.

V is TRBV25-1 and J is TRBJ2-5; 8 bases map to TRBD2. The end of the DNA is better explained by TRBJ2-7, so the J call may be wrong. Germline CDR1 is MGHDK and CDR2 is SYGVNS. The CDR3 is 13 amino acids. DNA of the CDR3: TGTGCCAGCAGTGTAGGACTAGCAGACGAGCAGTACTTC. This encodes CASSVGLADEQYF.

This clone appeared a few times. The chain is built from TRBV6-5 and TRBJ1-5; 7 nucleotides match TRBD1. The CDR3 loop spans 15 amino acids. CDR1 is MNHEY and CDR2 is SVGAGI in the germline V gene. J lost 2 bases, V lost 6 bases, and 7 bases had no gene match. CDR3 region: CASRHTGARNQPQHF. The CDR3 DNA sequence: TGTGCCAGCAGACATACAGGGGCCCGCAATCAGCCCCAGCATTTT.

About this clone: Other DNA sequences in the same sample also yield this CDR3. The rearrangement links TRBV6-1 to TRBJ1-5; D might be TRBD1 (6 bases). Deletions cut 1 base from V and 3 bases from J, with 10 bases between. Germline-derived CDR1 and CDR2 are MNHNS and SASEGT. The CDR3 loop spans 15 amino acids. The CDR3 is CASSEGGGSNQPQHF. Written as DNA, the CDR3 is TGTGCCAGCAGTGAAGGGGGGGGCTCCAATCAGCCCCAGCATTTT.

The genes are TRBV6-5 and TRBJ1-5, with TRBD1 matching 7 bases. Germline lookup yields CDR1 MNHEY and CDR2 SVGAGI. The V and J ends lost 6 bases and 2 bases, in that order; junction bases with no gene match: 4. This CDR3 region has 14 residues. The CDR3 sequence: CASSGTGGNQPQHF. The CDR3 DNA reads TGTGCCAGCAGCGGAACAGGGGGCAATCAGCCCCAGCATTTT.

This clone was observed a handful of times. The V and J genes are TRBV5-1 and TRBJ2-7; 10 bases are shared with TRBD1. Per the germline V gene, CDR1 is SGHRS and CDR2 is YFSETQ. The V and J ends lost 4 bases and 7 bases, in that order; junction bases with no gene match: 8. There are 14 residues in the CDR3. The chain's CDR3 is CASSTRQGADEQYF. In nucleotides, the CDR3 is TGCGCCAGCAGCACCCGACAGGGGGCAGATGAGCAGTACTTC. Supplemented by reference TRBV5-1 and TRBJ2-7, the full variable domain reads KAGVTQTPRYLIKTRGQQVTLSCSPISGHRSVSWYQQTPGQGLQFLFEYFSETQRNKGNFPGRFSGRQFSNSRSEMNVSTLELGDSALYLCASSTRQGADEQYFGPGTRLTVT.

The chain links TRBV6-5 to TRBJ2-7; no clear D gene. The CDR3 consists of 11 residues. Germline V gives CDR1 MNHEY, CDR2 SVGAGI. V dropped 5 bases and J dropped 6 bases, with 8 bases sitting between them. The CDR3 bases are TGTGCCAGCAGTCCAGTTGGCGAGCAGTACTTC. Its protein is CASSPVGEQYF.

This clone was picked up a small number of times. The chain is built from TRBV4-3 and TRBJ2-7, with TRBD1 as a possible D gene (5 bases). Germline loops: CDR1 LGHNA, CDR2 YSLEER. V lost 0 bases to trimming and J lost 7 bases, with 22 bases between them. The CDR3 runs to 17 residues. As DNA, the CDR3 is TGCGCCAGCAGCCAAGATTATGCAACAGGACGATCGAGTGAGCAGTACTTC. This encodes CASSQDYATGRSSEQYF.

The CDR3 DNA sequence: TGTGCCAGCAGCGCTACTCCGGGATCCGAAGACGGGCAGTACTTC. The encoded protein is CASSATPGSEDGQYF. The chain joins TRBV11-2 to TRBJ2-7; D might be TRBD2 (5 bases). This CDR3 has 15 residues. Germline V gene lookup returns CDR1 SGHAT and CDR2 FQNNGV. Trimming left V 5 bases short and J 9 bases short, with 23 bases between.

The rearrangement joins TRBV4-3 to TRBJ2-3; tentatively, D is TRBD1 (7 bases). Germline CDR1 and CDR2: LGHNA and YSLEER. The V and J ends lost 4 bases and 1 base respectively, with 18 bases between them. This CDR3 contains 17 residues. Here the CDR3 DNA reads TGCGCCAGCAGCCCCCAGGGGGGTAGTCAGGGCACAGATACGCAGTATTTT. It specifies CASSPQGGSQGTDTQYF.

The V gene is TRBV6-1, the J gene TRBJ1-5; D is possibly TRBD1 (6 bases). Trimming cost V 6 bases and J 5 bases, with 17 bases left between them. The CDR3 is 15 residues long. Germline V gene sequence: CDR1 MNHNS, CDR2 SASEGT. The CDR3 DNA sequence: TGTGCCAGCAGAGATGCAACAGGGATTCATCAGCCCCAGCATTTT. This gives the protein CASRDATGIHQPQHF.

This clone was seen a few times. J is TRBJ1-5 and V is TRBV19, with D perhaps TRBD1 (5 bases). The CDR3 length is 13 residues. V lost 8 bases and J lost 5, with 13 bases in between. CDR1 is LNHDA, CDR2 SQIVND, per germline (reference sequence). The CDR3 protein is CASGGGRDQPQHF. The CDR3 DNA is TGTGCCAGTGGGGGAGGACGAGATCAGCCCCAGCATTTT. Based on the CDR3 plus reference TRBV19 and TRBJ1-5, the full variable domain is DGGITQSPKYLFRKEGQNVTLSCEQNLNHDAMYWYRQDPGQGLRLIYYSQIVNDFQKGDIAEGYSVSREKKESFPLTVTSAQKNPTAFYLCASGGGRDQPQHFGDGTRLSIL.

The V gene is TRBV7-9, the J gene TRBJ1-5; TRBD1 aligns across 8 bases. The germline gives CDR1 SEHNR, CDR2 FQNEAQ (reference sequence). CDR3 length equals 14 residues. The trim removed 4 bases at V and 5 bases at J, leaving 4 bases unmatched. CDR3 sequence: CASSSGGLYQPQHF. As DNA, the CDR3 is TGTGCCAGCAGCTCAGGGGGCTTGTATCAGCCCCAGCATTTT.